This T cell receptor beta chain was identified in a study of blood T cell repertoires in COVID-19. Germline V gene data show CDR1 as LGHNA and CDR2 as YNFKEQ. Trimming at V came to 0 bases and at J to 10 bases, leaving 5 bases not matched to a gene. The CDR3 spans 15 residues. Using immunoSEQ multiplex PCR, the repertoire was profiled, and TCRdb retains in-frame clones only, with some absent. This sample has approximately 100,000 clones, with about 79% found just once. This clonotype originated in a man in his fifties or sixties with acute or convalescent COVID-19. Sequencing used peripheral blood. This chain joins TRBV4-2 and TRBJ2-3; 12 nucleotides line up with TRBD2. The CDR3 sequence is CASSQDRRLAGAQYF. The CDR3 region has the DNA TGTGCCAGCAGCCAAGACCGCAGACTAGCGGGAGCGCAGTATTTT.